This T cell receptor (beta chain) emerged from a study of T-cell reconstitution after alpha-beta-depleted transplantation in children. In this sample, this clonotype turned up once. Its target is unknown. Trimming stripped 1 base from V and 5 bases from J, with 11 bases between. The CDR3 contains 14 residues. Germline V gene sequence: CDR1 LGHNA, CDR2 YNFKEQ. Points from the study as a whole: Newly made T cells mostly supplied T-cell counts and diversity one year after transplant. The study reportedly traced alpha-beta T cells about two months after transplant to several hundred expanded graft clones.

A TCRbeta library incorporating unique molecular identifiers was prepared. Each CDR3 protein is one row after TCRdb ran MiXCR on the PCR reads. The table records just under 250,000 distinct CDR3 sequences, roughly 25% of them present only once. V usage is TRBV4-2 and J usage is TRBJ1-1, with a tentative D call TRBD1 (5 bases). The clonotype was recovered from a girl aged 2-10 years with Fanconi anemia, due to receive a stem cell transplant. The sample here was PBMCs, taken before TCRalphabeta/CD19-depleted stem cell transplant. Here the CDR3 reads CASSQAGTGTEAFF. CDR3 DNA: TGTGCCAGCAGCCAAGCCGGGACCGGGACTGAAGCTTTCTTT.